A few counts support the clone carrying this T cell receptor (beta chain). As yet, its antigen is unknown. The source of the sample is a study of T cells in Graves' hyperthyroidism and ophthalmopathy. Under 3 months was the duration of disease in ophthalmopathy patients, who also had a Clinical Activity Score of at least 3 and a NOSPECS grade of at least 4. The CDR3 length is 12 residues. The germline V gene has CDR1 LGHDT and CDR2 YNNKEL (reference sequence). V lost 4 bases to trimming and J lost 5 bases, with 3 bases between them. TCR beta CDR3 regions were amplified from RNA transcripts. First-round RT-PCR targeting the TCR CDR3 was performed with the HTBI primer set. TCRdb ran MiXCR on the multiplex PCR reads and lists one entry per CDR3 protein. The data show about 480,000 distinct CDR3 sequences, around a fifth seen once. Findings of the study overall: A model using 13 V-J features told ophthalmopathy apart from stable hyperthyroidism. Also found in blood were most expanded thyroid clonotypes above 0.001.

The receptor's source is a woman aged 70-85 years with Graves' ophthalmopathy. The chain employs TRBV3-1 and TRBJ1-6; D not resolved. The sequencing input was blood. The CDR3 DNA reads TGTGCCAGCAGCCGGAATAATTCACCCCTCCACTTT. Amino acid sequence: CASSRNNSPLHF.